The 20 T cell receptor beta chains in this list originate from one sample, sequenced in a study of blood T cell repertoires in COVID-19 (TCRdb year 2020). Library generation was performed with the immunoSEQ multiplex PCR assay. TCRdb carries this immuneACCESS record with in-frame sequences only. Its versions omit some clonotypes, under half of them owing to an unresolved V gene in the studies checked, with the rest unexplained. Counted in this sample were more than 150,000 clones; roughly 80% of them appeared once. Around an eighth of the sample is held by the ten biggest clonotypes. The sequencing sample was made of peripheral blood. The origin of the receptors is a man in his fifties who had recovered from COVID-19.

The sample holds a few counts of this clone. The chain uses TRBV7-8 and TRBJ2-7, with D possibly TRBD2 on 6 matching bases. The CDR3 contains 15 residues. Germline CDR1 SGHVS, CDR2 FQNEAQ. The V end was cut by 5 bases, the J end by 2 bases, with 16 bases between. In DNA form, the CDR3 reads TGTGCCAGCAGCCCCCTTGGGGAGGAGGCCTACGAGCAGTACTTC. The encoded protein is CASSPLGEEAYEQYF.

V is TRBV7-9 and J is TRBJ1-1; 7 bases align to TRBD1. Germline values: CDR1 SEHNR, CDR2 FQNEAQ (reference sequence). The CDR3 is made up of 13 amino acids. Unmatched junction bases numbered 2, after V lost 4 bases and J lost 3 bases. CDR3 bases: TGTGCCAGCAGCTACAGGGGTGACACTGAAGCTTTCTTT. Translation: CASSYRGDTEAFF.

This clone was seen more than once but under ten times. The rearrangement uses TRBV2 and TRBJ1-5; D unresolved. The germline V gene encodes CDR1 SNHLY and CDR2 FYNNEI. The CDR3 spans 14 residues. V lost 6 bases to trimming and J lost 4 bases, with 13 bases between them. The CDR3 loop is CASSQAPGNQPQHF. The CDR3 DNA reads as TGTGCCAGCAGCCAAGCGCCGGGTAATCAGCCCCAGCATTTT.

J is TRBJ2-3 and V is TRBV10-3; TRBD2 matches at 10 bases. Trimming at V came to 8 bases and at J to 3 bases, leaving 20 bases not matched to a gene. There are 19 residues in the CDR3. Germline CDR1 and CDR2: ENHRY and SYGVKD. The CDR3 DNA is TGTGCCATCCAACCGGCTAGCGGGAGATCGGGACTAAATACAGATACGCAGTATTTT. This encodes CAIQPASGRSGLNTDTQYF.

Only one count was recorded for this clone. The V and J genes are TRBV24-1 and TRBJ2-2, with 7 bases that match TRBD1. The trim removed 3 bases at V and 5 bases at J, leaving 5 bases unmatched. The CDR3 contains 15 residues. From germline, CDR1 is KGHDR and CDR2 SFDVKD. The CDR3 sequence: CATSDGTAVTGELFF. The CDR3 bases are TGTGCCACCAGTGATGGGACAGCCGTAACCGGGGAGCTGTTTTTT.

This chain uses TRBV30 with TRBJ1-2, with D possibly TRBD1 on 5 matching bases. CDR1 is GTSNPN and CDR2 is SVGIG in the germline V gene (reference sequence). With 0 bases removed from V and 8 bases from J, the gap between germline ends came to 19 bases. The CDR3 is made up of 15 amino acids. The CDR3 DNA is TGTGCCTGGAGTGTACTTAAGGGGCAGGGTAACGGCTACACCTTC. Its protein is CAWSVLKGQGNGYTF.

The rearrangement links TRBV3-1 (or the pseudogene TRBV3-2) to TRBJ2-1; 12 bases align to TRBD2. The CDR3 runs 14 residues. Germline V gene lookup returns CDR1 LGHDT and CDR2 YNNKEL (reference sequence). J lost 9 bases, V lost 4 bases, and 4 bases had no gene match. CDR3 bases: TGTGCCAGCAGCCCGACTAGCGGGAGCACTGAGCAGTTCTTC. It codes for CASSPTSGSTEQFF.

The chain carries TRBV20-1 and TRBJ2-3; D call uncertain. Germline V gene sequence: CDR1 DFQATT, CDR2 SNEGSKA (reference sequence). Trimming cost V 3 bases and J 1 base, with 8 bases left between them. This CDR3 has 13 residues. Written as DNA, the CDR3 is TGCAGTGCTAGTCTAGACGGCACAGATACGCAGTATTTT. It is translated as CSASLDGTDTQYF.

This sequence joins TRBV18 and TRBJ2-3, with TRBD2 matching over 7 bases. From germline, CDR1 is KGHSH and CDR2 LQKENI. V lost 4 bases and J lost 0; bases outside the gene matches: 7. This CDR3 is 16 amino acids long. CDR3: CASSRIPSGSTDTQYF. The CDR3 nucleotides are TGTGCCAGCTCACGAATACCTAGCGGAAGCACAGATACGCAGTATTTT.

The rearrangement links TRBV2 to TRBJ1-1; no clear D. Trimming removed 8 bases from V and 3 bases from J, with 16 bases in between. Germline CDR1 reads SNHLY; CDR2 reads FYNNEI. This CDR3 is 14 amino acids long. The CDR3 sequence is CASHIRNGYTEAFF. CDR3 DNA sequence: TGTGCCAGCCATATTAGGAACGGGTACACTGAAGCTTTCTTT.

V gene TRBV4-3 combines with J gene TRBJ1-4; no reliable D call. The germline V gene encodes CDR1 LGHNA and CDR2 YSLEER. CDR3 length: 16 residues. V dropped 1 base and J dropped 0 bases, with 9 bases sitting between them. The CDR3 sequence: CASSQVVSTTNEKLFF. CDR3 bases: TGCGCCAGCAGCCAAGTCGTCAGTACAACTAATGAAAAACTGTTTTTT.

Of note for this clone: Distinct nucleotide sequences in the sample also encode this CDR3. This sequence joins TRBV6-5 and TRBJ1-2, with D perhaps TRBD1 (5 bases). Trimming took off 0 bases at V and 1 base at J, with 6 bases between the two ends. CDR3 length: 14 amino acids. Germline CDR1 MNHEY, CDR2 SVGAGI. DNA of the CDR3: TGTGCCAGCAGTTACTCAAGGGGTAACTATGGCTACACCTTC. This gives the protein CASSYSRGNYGYTF.

This clone was seen only once. J is TRBJ2-7 and V is TRBV6-6; 7 nucleotides agree with TRBD1. V lost 4 bases to trimming and J lost 2 bases; unmatched junction nucleotides: 5. The CDR3 covers 14 residues. CDR1 and CDR2 from the germline V gene are MNHNY and SVGAGI (reference sequence). In DNA, the CDR3 is TGTGCCAGCAGTTGGACAGGACGACCCTACGAGCAGTACTTC. It specifies CASSWTGRPYEQYF.

The J gene is TRBJ2-7, the V gene TRBV7-8; 7 bases align to TRBD1. In germline, CDR1 is SGHVS, CDR2 FQNEAQ. The CDR3 totals 15 residues. V gave up 5 bases and J gave up 7 bases; unmatched junction bases: 14. The CDR3 is CASSKYDQGVREQYF. The CDR3 DNA is TGTGCCAGCAGCAAATACGATCAGGGGGTAAGGGAGCAGTACTTC. The complete variable domain, with remaining parts taken from reference TRBV7-8 and TRBJ2-7, reads GAGVSQSPRYKVAKRGQDVALRCDPISGHVSLFWYQQALGQGPEFLTYFQNEAQLDKSGLPSDRFFAERPEGSVSTLKIQRTQQEDSAVYLCASSKYDQGVREQYFGPGTRLTVT.

Here the CDR3 DNA reads TGTGCCAGTACCCTGGACAGGCAGGTGGTCTATGGCTACACCTTC. Translated: CASTLDRQVVYGYTF. The chain has TRBV19 and TRBJ1-2; the match to TRBD1 covers 7 bases. Germline CDR1 reads LNHDA; CDR2 reads SQIVND (reference sequence). The length of the CDR3 is 15 residues. V shed 7 bases and J 4 bases; nucleotides not matched to a gene: 12.

Only one count was recorded for this clone. The rearrangement uses TRBV3-1 (or the pseudogene TRBV3-2) and TRBJ1-6; TRBD1 agrees at 9 bases. V was pared by 4 bases and J by 8 bases, with 3 bases of the junction left unmatched. The V gene's germline CDR1 is LGHDT and CDR2 YNNKEL (reference sequence). The CDR3 is made up of 14 amino acids. CDR3 nucleotides: TGTGCCAGCAGCCCCCGGGACAGGGATTCACCCCTCCACTTT. Translating it yields CASSPRDRDSPLHF.

The V and J genes are TRBV18 and TRBJ2-7; 7 nucleotides agree with TRBD1. J was trimmed by 4 bases and V by 1 base; bases with no gene match: 7. This CDR3 has 15 amino acids. CDR1 is KGHSH and CDR2 is LQKENI in the germline V gene. In DNA form, the CDR3 reads TGTGCCAGCTCACCACGACAGGGTAGGTTTTACGAGCAGTACTTC. Its translation is CASSPRQGRFYEQYF.

V is TRBV7-9 and J is TRBJ2-3; D call uncertain. The CDR3 contains 16 residues. CDR1 SEHNR and CDR2 FQNEAQ come from the germline V gene (reference sequence). The V gene lost 2 bases and the J gene lost 0 bases, with 12 bases spanning the gap. The CDR3 sequence is CASSLSRSSSTDTQYF. The CDR3 DNA reads TGTGCCAGCAGCTTATCGCGGAGTTCAAGCACAGATACGCAGTATTTT.

The chain has TRBV28 and TRBJ2-7; TRBD1 might be the D (6 bases). The CDR3 loop spans 13 amino acids. From germline, CDR1 is MDHEN and CDR2 SYDVKM. V lost 6 bases to trimming and J lost 3 bases, with 12 bases between them. The CDR3, as DNA: TGTGCCAGCAGGCAGGGGTTAGGCTACGAGCAGTACTTC. This gives the protein CASRQGLGYEQYF.

The rearrangement links TRBV18 to TRBJ2-7; 7 bases are a match to TRBD1. J lost 1 base, V lost 0 bases, and 0 bases had no gene match. The germline V gene encodes CDR1 KGHSH and CDR2 LQKENI. There are 14 residues in the CDR3. The CDR3 loop is CASSPPGQSYEQYF. DNA of the CDR3: TGTGCCAGCTCACCACCGGGACAGTCCTACGAGCAGTACTTC.